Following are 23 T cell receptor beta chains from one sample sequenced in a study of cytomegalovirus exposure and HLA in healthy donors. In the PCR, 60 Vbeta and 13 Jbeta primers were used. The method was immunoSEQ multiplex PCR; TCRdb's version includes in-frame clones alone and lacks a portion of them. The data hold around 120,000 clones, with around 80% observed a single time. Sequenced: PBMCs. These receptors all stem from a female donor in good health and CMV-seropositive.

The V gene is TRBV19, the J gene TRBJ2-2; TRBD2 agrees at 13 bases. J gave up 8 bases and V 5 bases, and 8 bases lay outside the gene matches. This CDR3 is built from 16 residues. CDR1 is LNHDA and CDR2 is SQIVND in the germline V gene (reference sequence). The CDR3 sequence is CASSVRLAGGSGELFF. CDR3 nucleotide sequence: TGTGCCAGTAGTGTCCGACTAGCGGGGGGATCGGGGGAGCTGTTTTTT.

The CDR3 reads CASSVVVGSYNEQFF. CDR3 nucleotide sequence: TGTGCCAGCAGCGTAGTTGTAGGGAGCTACAATGAGCAGTTCTTC. The chain couples TRBV9 to TRBJ2-1; a possible D gene is TRBD2 (5 bases). The CDR3 is 15 residues long. V dropped 0 bases and J dropped 3 bases, with 10 bases sitting between them. Looked up from germline, CDR1 is SGDLS and CDR2 is YYNGEE.

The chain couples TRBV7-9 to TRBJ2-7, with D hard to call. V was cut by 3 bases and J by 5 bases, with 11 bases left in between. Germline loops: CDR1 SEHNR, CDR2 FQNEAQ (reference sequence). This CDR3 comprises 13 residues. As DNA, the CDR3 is TGTGCCAGCAGCTTTCCAAACAGCCACGAGCAGTACTTC. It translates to CASSFPNSHEQYF.

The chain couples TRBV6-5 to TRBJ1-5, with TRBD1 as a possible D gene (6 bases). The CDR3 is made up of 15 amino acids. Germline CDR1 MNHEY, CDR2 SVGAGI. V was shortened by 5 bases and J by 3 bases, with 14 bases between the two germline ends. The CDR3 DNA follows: TGTGCCAGCAGTAAACAGGGAAAGATCAATCAGCCCCAGCATTTT. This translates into CASSKQGKINQPQHF.

The CDR3 loop reads CSVPRTTSTDTQYF. CDR3 nucleotide sequence: TGCAGCGTTCCCCGAACTACCTCCACAGATACGCAGTATTTT. This rearrangement joins TRBV29-1 to TRBJ2-3; D remains unclear. V lost 5 bases and J lost 2, with 14 bases in between. Germline-derived CDR1 and CDR2 are SQVTM and ANQGSEA. The CDR3 has 14 amino acids.

The CDR3 DNA reads TGTGCCAGCAGCTCGGGACTAGGGGATTCAGATACGCAGTATTTT. It codes for CASSSGLGDSDTQYF. The rearrangement links TRBV13 to TRBJ2-3; 8 bases are shared with TRBD2. CDR3 length: 15 amino acids. CDR1 PRHDT and CDR2 FYEKMQ come from the germline V gene (reference sequence). The J segment lost 4 bases and the V segment lost 4 bases, leaving 7 bases of the junction unmatched.

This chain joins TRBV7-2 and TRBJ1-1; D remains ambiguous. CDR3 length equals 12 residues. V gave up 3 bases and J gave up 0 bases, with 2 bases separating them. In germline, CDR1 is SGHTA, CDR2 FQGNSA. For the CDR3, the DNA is TGTGCCAGCAGCTTTATGAACACTGAAGCTTTCTTT. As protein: CASSFMNTEAFF. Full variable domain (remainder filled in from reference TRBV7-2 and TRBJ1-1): GAGVSQSPSNKVTEKGKDVELRCDPISGHTALYWYRQSLGQGLEFLIYFQGNSAPDKSGLPSDRFSAERTGGSVSTLTIQRTQQEDSAVYLCASSFMNTEAFFGQGTRLTVV.

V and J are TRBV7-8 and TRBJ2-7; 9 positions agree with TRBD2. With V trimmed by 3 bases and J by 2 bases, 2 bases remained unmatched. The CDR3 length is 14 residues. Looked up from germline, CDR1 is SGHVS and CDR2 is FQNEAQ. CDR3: CASSLTSGAYEQYF. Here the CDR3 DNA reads TGTGCCAGCAGCTTGACTAGCGGCGCCTACGAGCAGTACTTC.

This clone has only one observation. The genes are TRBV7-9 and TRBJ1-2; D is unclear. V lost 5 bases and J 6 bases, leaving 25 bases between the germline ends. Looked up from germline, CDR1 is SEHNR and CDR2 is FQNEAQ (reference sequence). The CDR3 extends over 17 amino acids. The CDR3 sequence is CASSPVGNPGGSNGYTF. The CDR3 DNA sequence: TGTGCCAGCAGCCCGGTTGGGAATCCGGGAGGATCTAATGGCTACACCTTC.

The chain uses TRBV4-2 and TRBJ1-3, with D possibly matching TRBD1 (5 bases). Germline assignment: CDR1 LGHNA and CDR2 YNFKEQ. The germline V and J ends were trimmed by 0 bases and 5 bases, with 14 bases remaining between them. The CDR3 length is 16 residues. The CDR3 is CASSQEIGGARNTIYF. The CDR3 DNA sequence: TGTGCCAGCAGCCAAGAAATCGGGGGAGCCCGAAACACCATATATTTT.

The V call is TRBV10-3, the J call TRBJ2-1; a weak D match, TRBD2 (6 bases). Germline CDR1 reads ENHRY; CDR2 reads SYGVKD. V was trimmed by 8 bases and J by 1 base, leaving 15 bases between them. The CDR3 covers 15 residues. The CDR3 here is CAIGGRGASYNEQFF. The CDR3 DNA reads TGTGCCATCGGCGGGCGCGGGGCTTCCTACAATGAGCAGTTCTTC.

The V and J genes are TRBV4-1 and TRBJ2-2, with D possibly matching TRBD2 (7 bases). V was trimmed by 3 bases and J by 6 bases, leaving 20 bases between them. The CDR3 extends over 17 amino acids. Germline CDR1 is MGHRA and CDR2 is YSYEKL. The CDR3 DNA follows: TGCGCCAGCAGCCATAGGCCAACCGCGGGGGCGGCCGGGGAGCTGTTTTTT. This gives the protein CASSHRPTAGAAGELFF.

DNA for the CDR3: TGTGCCAGCAGTCCGGAGGGAAACTATGGCTACACCTTC. Amino acid sequence: CASSPEGNYGYTF. The V gene is TRBV28, the J gene TRBJ1-2; D is ambiguous. Trimming pared 5 bases from V and 2 bases from J, leaving 9 bases between. CDR1 and CDR2 (germline): MDHEN, SYDVKM. CDR3 length: 13 amino acids.

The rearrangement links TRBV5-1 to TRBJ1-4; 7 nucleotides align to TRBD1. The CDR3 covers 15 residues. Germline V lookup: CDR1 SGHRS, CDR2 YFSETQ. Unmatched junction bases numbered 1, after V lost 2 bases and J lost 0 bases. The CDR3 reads CASSFQGATNEKLFF. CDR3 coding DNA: TGCGCCAGCAGCTTTCAGGGGGCAACTAATGAAAAACTGTTTTTT.

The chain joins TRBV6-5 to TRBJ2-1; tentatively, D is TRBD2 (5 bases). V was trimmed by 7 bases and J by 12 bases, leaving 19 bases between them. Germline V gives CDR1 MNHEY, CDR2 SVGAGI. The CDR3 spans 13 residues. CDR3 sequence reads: CASTNPGEIRQFF. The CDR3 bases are TGTGCCAGCACCAACCCTGGGGAGATCAGGCAGTTCTTC.

CDR3 sequence reads: CASSGTGGRQPQHF. The DNA for the CDR3 is TGTGCCAGTAGTGGAACAGGAGGGAGGCAGCCCCAGCATTTT. The chain employs TRBV19 and TRBJ1-5, with a tentative D call TRBD1 (5 bases). The CDR3 extends over 14 amino acids. V lost 5 bases, J lost 7 bases, and 15 bases lay in between. Germline lookup yields CDR1 LNHDA and CDR2 SQIVND (reference sequence).

CDR3 region: CASSFPGVNSPLHF. CDR3 DNA sequence: TGTGCCAGCAGTTTCCCAGGGGTTAATTCACCCCTCCACTTT. This sequence joins TRBV27 and TRBJ1-6; possible D gene TRBD1, 6 bases. V was pared by 3 bases and J by 6 bases, with 9 bases between. This CDR3 comprises 14 residues. Germline V CDR1 and CDR2: MNHEY, SMNVEV (reference sequence).

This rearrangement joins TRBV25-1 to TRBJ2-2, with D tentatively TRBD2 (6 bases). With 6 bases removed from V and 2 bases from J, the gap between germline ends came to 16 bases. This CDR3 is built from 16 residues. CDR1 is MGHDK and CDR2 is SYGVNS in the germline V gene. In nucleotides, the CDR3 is TGTGCCAGCAGAGCACGTGGGCGGGGAAACACCGGGGAGCTGTTTTTT. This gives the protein CASRARGRGNTGELFF.

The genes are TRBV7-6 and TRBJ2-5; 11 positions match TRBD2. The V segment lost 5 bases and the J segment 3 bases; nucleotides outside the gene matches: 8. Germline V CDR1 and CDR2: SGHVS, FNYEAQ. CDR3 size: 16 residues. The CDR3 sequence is CASSARLAGGEETQYF. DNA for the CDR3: TGTGCCAGCAGCGCCCGATTAGCGGGGGGGGAAGAGACCCAGTACTTC.

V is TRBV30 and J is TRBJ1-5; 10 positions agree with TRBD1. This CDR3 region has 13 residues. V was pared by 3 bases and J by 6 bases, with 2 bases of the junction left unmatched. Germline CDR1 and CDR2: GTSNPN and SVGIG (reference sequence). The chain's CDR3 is CAWSRTGGQPQHF. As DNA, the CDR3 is TGTGCCTGGAGCCGGACAGGGGGTCAGCCCCAGCATTTT.

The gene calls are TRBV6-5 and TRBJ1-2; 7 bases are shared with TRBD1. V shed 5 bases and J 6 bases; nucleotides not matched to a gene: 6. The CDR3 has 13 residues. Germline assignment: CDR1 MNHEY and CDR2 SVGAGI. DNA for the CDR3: TGTGCCAGCAGTACAAAGGGGGCGGATGGCTACACCTTC. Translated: CASSTKGADGYTF.

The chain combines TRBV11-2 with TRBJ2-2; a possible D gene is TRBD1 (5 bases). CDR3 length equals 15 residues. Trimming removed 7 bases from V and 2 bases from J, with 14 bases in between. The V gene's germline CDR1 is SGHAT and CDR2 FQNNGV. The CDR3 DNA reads TGTGCCAGCACCATAAGGACACTAAACACCGGGGAGCTGTTTTTT. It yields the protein CASTIRTLNTGELFF.

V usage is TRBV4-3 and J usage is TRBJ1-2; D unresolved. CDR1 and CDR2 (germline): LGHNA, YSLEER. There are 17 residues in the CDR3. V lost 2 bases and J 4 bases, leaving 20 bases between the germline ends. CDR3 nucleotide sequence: TGCGCCAGCAGCCAACTCTTAACGGGAAGGACGGCCTATGGCTACACCTTC. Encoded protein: CASSQLLTGRTAYGYTF.